Below, one T cell receptor (beta chain) is given with its context. This clone was counted once. The antigen this receptor binds is unknown. No base quality values were provided; no much bigger clone lies one nucleotide off. The study evaluated CTLA-4 blockade (ipilimumab) given together with focal radiation therapy in patients who had chemo-refractory metastatic non-small-cell lung cancer. Its CDR3 holds 15 amino acids, cysteine through phenylalanine. This entry keeps only the CDR3 DNA: 45 bases, framed from base 1. The germline V gene gives CDR1 as SGHTA and CDR2 as FQGNSA. Trimming accounts for 4 bases at V and 6 bases at J, while the number of junction bases matched to no gene is 7. This sample was taken from a study of radiotherapy plus CTLA-4 blockade in lung cancer (dated by TCRdb to 2017 to 2018). Regarding the study in general: Objective responses occurred in roughly 20% of enrolled patients, and around 30% achieved disease control.

General conclusions and limits of the study: TCR clones derived from tumors expanded in peripheral blood after treatment with radiotherapy and ipilimumab. Early dynamic changes in blood T cell clones, together with increased serum interferon-beta after radiation, were reported as the strongest predictors of response.

Library preparation was by the immunoSEQ multiplex PCR assay. This is the immuneACCESS table as TCRdb keeps it, with only in-frame sequences that have V and J called. A part of the clones is gone; compared with another copy, unresolved V genes explain less than half, and the rest is unexplained. This sample gives some 18,000 clones in total; about 82% of them show up just once. The ten largest make up roughly a quarter of the sample. This sequence was found in a human donor with non-small cell lung cancer whose response to radiotherapy plus ipilimumab could not be evaluated. The source was peripheral blood, collected from a patient treated with radiotherapy plus ipilimumab. The V and J genes are TRBV7-2 and TRBJ2-2; a stretch of 8 junction bases matches TRBD1. The CDR3 corresponds to CASSSRQGIAGELFF. The DNA sequence follows: TGTGCCAGCAGCTCCCGACAGGGGATCGCCGGGGAGCTGTTTTTT.